A single sample is the source of the 7 T cell receptor beta chains below, sequenced in a study of cytomegalovirus exposure and HLA in healthy donors. Researchers ran the PCR with 60 Vbeta and 13 Jbeta primers. Libraries were prepared by immunoSEQ multiplex PCR; TCRdb keeps only in-frame clonotypes and omits some of them. This sample has fewer than 200,000 clones; around 68% occur once, and the top ten carry roughly 1.5%. The sequenced material came from PBMCs. The receptors here all came from a middle-aged man in good health and CMV-seronegative.

This clone has just a few counts. The V call is TRBV19, the J call TRBJ1-2; 8 bases line up with TRBD1. There are 14 residues in the CDR3. V lost 6 bases to trimming and J lost 2 bases; unmatched junction nucleotides: 5. Germline V gene data show CDR1 as LNHDA and CDR2 as SQIVND (reference sequence). In nucleotides, the CDR3 is TGTGCCAGTAGCCGGGGACAGGCCAACTATGGCTACACCTTC. It specifies CASSRGQANYGYTF. The full variable domain, its missing parts supplied by reference TRBV19 and TRBJ1-2, is DGGITQSPKYLFRKEGQNVTLSCEQNLNHDAMYWYRQDPGQGLRLIYYSQIVNDFQKGDIAEGYSVSREKKESFPLTVTSAQKNPTAFYLCASSRGQANYGYTFGSGTRLTVV.

This rearrangement joins TRBV6-1 to TRBJ2-1, with 9 nucleotides matching TRBD1. V lost 3 bases, J lost 5 bases, and 5 bases stayed unmatched. The CDR3 consists of 15 residues. Looked up from germline, CDR1 is MNHNS and CDR2 is SASEGT. The CDR3 region has the DNA TGTGCCAGCAGTGAGTCCGGGACAGGGAACAATGAGCAGTTCTTC. Amino acids: CASSESGTGNNEQFF.

The chain couples TRBV6-5 to TRBJ1-5, with D possibly matching TRBD1 (5 bases). The CDR3 extends over 15 amino acids. Germline loops: CDR1 MNHEY, CDR2 SVGAGI. Trimming took 5 bases from V and 1 from J, leaving 12 bases between them. This CDR3 reads CASSPLPGSNQPQHF. DNA for the CDR3: TGTGCCAGCAGTCCTTTACCAGGGAGCAATCAGCCCCAGCATTTT.

The chain links TRBV6-6 to TRBJ1-2; a possible D gene is TRBD1 (5 bases). The CDR3 extends over 16 amino acids. V gave up 3 bases and J gave up 0 bases, with 14 bases separating them. In germline, CDR1 is MNHNY, CDR2 SVGAGI (reference sequence). The CDR3 protein is CASSYSPATANYGYTF. The DNA of the CDR3 is TGTGCCAGCAGTTATTCTCCAGCGACAGCTAACTATGGCTACACCTTC.

The chain is built from TRBV19 and TRBJ1-6; 7 bases are a match to TRBD1. Germline values: CDR1 LNHDA, CDR2 SQIVND (reference sequence). The V segment lost 5 bases and the J segment 6 bases; nucleotides outside the gene matches: 7. This CDR3 is 15 amino acids long. CDR3 bases: TGTGCCAGTAGTCTAACGGGACAGACTAATTCACCCCTCCACTTT. Amino acids: CASSLTGQTNSPLHF.

This chain links TRBV9 with TRBJ2-6; a possible D gene is TRBD1 (5 bases). V was trimmed by 0 bases and J by 0 bases, leaving 16 bases between them. The germline V gene has CDR1 SGDLS and CDR2 YYNGEE. The CDR3 contains 19 residues. Written as DNA, the CDR3 is TGTGCCAGCAGCGTAGGAGTTTGGACATCCGTCTCTGGGGCCAACGTCCTGACTTTC. As protein: CASSVGVWTSVSGANVLTF.

The chain combines TRBV28 with TRBJ2-7; TRBD1 matches 8 bases. The CDR3 spans 16 residues. Germline loops: CDR1 MDHEN, CDR2 SYDVKM. Trimming took 5 bases from V and 6 from J; bases not matched to a gene: 15. CDR3 sequence reads: CASSTLGQGNMGEQYF. The DNA for the CDR3 is TGTGCCAGCAGTACCCTCGGACAGGGTAATATGGGCGAGCAGTACTTC.